The text below deals with one TCR beta chain. What it recognizes is unknown. Although they were nominally healthy when sampled, donors likely had unrecorded immune exposures. Unmatched junction bases numbered 5, after V lost 7 bases and J lost 0 bases. In germline, CDR1 is ENHRY, CDR2 SYGVKD. The CDR3 length is 14 residues. This specimen comes from a study of cytomegalovirus exposure and HLA in healthy donors. The PCR was carried out with 60 Vbeta primers and 13 Jbeta primers. The table came from immunoSEQ multiplex PCR; TCRdb's copy has only in-frame clones and leaves some out. The table includes roughly 150,000 clones, nearly 80% detected once. Overall study results and limits: Using a false discovery rate of 0.05, a later analysis showed that approximately 17,000 TCR beta sequences were associated with HLA alleles. Association of a missense DCLRE1C variant with TCR beta V- and J-gene trimming was reported in a later analysis.

Material: PBMCs. The chain combines TRBV10-3 with TRBJ2-7, with TRBD2 identical over 8 bases. The clonotype comes from a woman aged 40-49 years in good health and CMV-seronegative. For the CDR3, the DNA is TGTGCCATCAAGGCGGCGGGGGGCTCCTACGAGCAGTACTTC. This sequence encodes CAIKAAGGSYEQYF.